This section outlines one T cell receptor beta chain sequence together with its context. This sample stems from a study of blood T cells in healthy people across ages. V was cut by 0 bases and J by 5 bases, with 9 bases left in between. CDR1 and CDR2 (germline): SGHRS, YFSETQ. The CDR3 totals 14 residues. The extraction recovered at least 6 micrograms of total RNA per sample. Then a second PCR, running about 6 to 11 cycles, was carried out with a sample-barcoded 5' primer and a J-beta primer mix. TCRdb reanalysed the 5' RACE reads using MiXCR and keeps one entry per CDR3 protein. The table includes fewer than 2,000,000 distinct CDR3 sequences, approximately 32% detected once.

J is TRBJ2-1 and V is TRBV5-1; D gene ambiguous. The receptor comes from a woman in her 30s in good health. Material: blood. CDR3 nucleotide sequence: TGCGCCAGCAGCTTGGTCTTTACTAACAATGAGCAGTTCTTC. This gives the protein CASSLVFTNNEQFF.